Listed here is a single T cell receptor (beta chain). These data come from a study of blood T cell repertoires in COVID-19. In the study overall: Sources were T cells, B-cell-depleted T cells, or PBMCs; the material itself was cDNA or gDNA.

Per the study methods: By means of reference gene primer amplification, nucleated cell counts were estimated. TCRdb's table, derived via immunoSEQ multiplex PCR, lists solely in-frame clones and lacks some. D and trimming were read from the DNA, whereas the V and J calls and clone size are those reported in that table. The sample lists around 280,000 clones; just under 85% were seen once. Sequenced input: peripheral blood. This receptor was taken from a woman aged 50 to 65 with active or convalescent COVID-19.

CDR3 residues: CASSPQAGVGEQYF. In nucleotides, the CDR3 is TGTGCCAGCAGCCCTCAAGCGGGAGTCGGAGAGCAGTACTTC. J is TRBJ2-7 and V is TRBV14; 8 bases agree with TRBD2. This CDR3 region has 14 residues. In germline, CDR1 is SGHDN, CDR2 FVKESK. V was pared by 4 bases and J by 7 bases, with 9 bases of the junction left unmatched. Based on the CDR3 plus reference TRBV14 and TRBJ2-7, the full variable domain is EAGVTQFPSHSVIEKGQTVTLRCDPISGHDNLYWYRRVMGKEIKFLLHFVKESKQDESGMPNNRFLAERTGGTYSTLKVQPAELEDSGVYFCASSPQAGVGEQYFGPGTRLTVT.